This T cell receptor (beta chain) was captured by sequencing in a study of T-cell reconstitution after alpha-beta-depleted transplantation in children. The germline CDR1 and CDR2 sequences are LNHNV and YYDKDF (reference sequence). CDR3 length: 14 residues. Trimming stripped 1 base from V and 1 base from J, with 5 bases between. Unique molecular identifiers were used to barcode this TCRbeta library. TCRdb ran MiXCR on the PCR reads and lists one entry per CDR3 protein. The sample shows about 980,000 distinct CDR3 sequences, about 29% of them seen only once. This clonotype was seen once. This specimen was PBMCs, mostly from graft donor cells, taken 360 days after TCRalphabeta/CD19-depleted stem cell transplant. This receptor was taken from a boy in the first two years of life who had a stem cell transplant for SCID, so the T cells may come from the graft donor. V and J are TRBV15 and TRBJ1-3; D ambiguous. CDR3 in DNA: TGTGCCACCAGCAGAGGGACGTCTGGAAACACCATATATTTT. Translated, it gives CATSRGTSGNTIYF.